Sequencing of this TCR beta chain was carried out in a study of T-cell reconstitution after alpha-beta-depleted transplantation in children. Germline V gene lookup returns CDR1 MDHEN and CDR2 SYDVKM. The CDR3 length is 14 residues. General observations from the study: T-cell numbers and diversity, one year after transplant, stemmed largely from T cells that were newly produced. Where alpha-beta T cells came from about two months after transplant was reportedly several hundred expanded graft clones.

As regards this clonotype: As yet, its antigen is unknown. A read error may account for a junction end that differs from germline.

Using unique molecular identifiers, the investigators prepared the TCRbeta library. TCRdb fed the PCR reads into MiXCR, producing one record per CDR3 protein. The top ten clones hold 25% to 35% of a sample with around 440,000 distinct CDR3 sequences, roughly 16% of them seen once. The V and J genes are TRBV28 and TRBJ1-5; the D gene is possibly TRBD1 (5 bases). This clonotype originated in a boy under three years old who had a stem cell transplant for Wiskott-Aldrich syndrome, so the T cells may come from the graft donor. The material was PBMCs, mostly from graft donor cells, obtained 360 days after TCRalphabeta/CD19-depleted stem cell transplant. CDR3 sequence reads: CACRAGWLNQPQHF. DNA of the CDR3: TGTGCCTGCAGGGCGGGGTGGCTAAATCAGCCCCAGCATTTT. Full variable domain (remainder filled in from reference TRBV28 and TRBJ1-5): DVKVTQSSRYLVKRTGEKVFLECVQDMDHENMFWYRQDPGLGLRLIYFSYDVKMKEKGDIPEGYSVSREKKERFSLILESASTNQTSMYLCACRAGWLNQPQHFGDGTRLSIL.